This T cell receptor (beta chain) was found in a study of CD8 T cells in ankylosing spondylitis listed by TCRdb under 2017. Describing the broader study: The study profiled T cell receptor beta repertoires in healthy donors and ankylosing spondylitis patients to find disease-linked TCR variants. The whole study cohort included 108 healthy donors and 25 ankylosing spondylitis patients. Samples of peripheral blood were taken, and for ankylosing spondylitis patients, synovial fluid was collected as well.

General study outcomes and caveats: The disease-linked clones were reported as significantly enriched in matched synovial fluid samples from ankylosing spondylitis patients. The disease-linked clones had a CD8+ phenotype and were found at relatively low frequencies in peripheral blood. A TCR beta motif made up of seven or eight highly homologous amino acid variants appeared to be characteristic of blood from ankylosing spondylitis patients. Some TCR beta motif variants had previously been reported in synovial fluid and blood of reactive arthritis patients, which suggested common disease-initiation mechanisms.

In the germline V gene, CDR1 corresponds to MNHEY and CDR2 to SVGAGI. Including cysteine and phenylalanine, the CDR3 has 14 amino acids. Only the CDR3 portion is preserved as DNA: 42 bases, with reading frame beginning at the first base. Trimming takes 2 bases from V and 4 bases from J, and the germline ends sit 9 bases apart. The sequencer was an Illumina HiSeq 2500. TCR beta libraries were prepared by quantitative 5'-RACE with molecular barcodes. For the original study's pipeline: A new computational method based on a probabilistic model of VDJ rearrangement was used to identify disease-linked TCR variants. TCRdb itself trimmed the public reads at Q25 with fastp, ran MiXCR and retained productive beta chains. For every CDR3 protein sequence, its rows merge into one entry that carries the most common genes and DNA. TCRdb, not the authors, supplied the V and J calls. The sample table holds under 250,000 distinct CDR3 sequences, of which 8.2% were seen once. Jointly, the top ten make up around 5.1% of the sample.

This clonotype was counted at least ten times. It lacks a known antigen. One base away there is no much larger clone; base qualities are not given. Sequenced: blood, either unsorted or a sorted T cell fraction (not recorded which). This TCR derives from a female donor with ankylosing spondylitis or in good health (not recorded which). The chain joins TRBV6-5 to TRBJ1-5, and possibly TRBD1, on 6 matching bases. In nucleotides, the sequence is TGTGCCAGCAGTTACACGGACAGTAATCAGCCCCAGCATTTT. It specifies CASSYTDSNQPQHF.